A single sample is the source of the 9 T cell receptor beta chains below, sequenced in a study of blood T cell repertoires in COVID-19. Sequencing was performed with immunoSEQ multiplex PCR; in TCRdb, only in-frame clones are kept and a portion is missing. Here the sample spans about 270,000 clones, 75% to 95% being singletons. What was sequenced was PBMCs or T cells enriched from blood (not recorded which). These receptors were taken from a man aged 35 to 55 who had been exposed to COVID-19.

This clone came up once. The gene calls are TRBV6-2 or TRBV6-3 and TRBJ2-3; D is undetermined. The V gene lost 5 bases and the J gene lost 7 bases, with 16 bases spanning the gap. In germline, CDR1 is MNHEY, CDR2 SVGEGT. The CDR3 totals 14 residues. CDR3 DNA sequence: TGTGCCAGCAGTGCTTCCACCAACACGTATACGCAGTATTTT. Translation: CASSASTNTYTQYF.

The chain uses TRBV30 and TRBJ1-5; 8 bases fit TRBD1. The germline gives CDR1 GTSNPN, CDR2 SVGIG (reference sequence). CDR3 size: 15 residues. With 1 base clipped from V and 7 bases from J, the junction kept 9 bases outside the gene matches. CDR3 residues: CAWSGRTGLEQPQHF. CDR3 in DNA: TGTGCCTGGAGTGGCCGGACAGGGCTGGAACAGCCCCAGCATTTT.

The rearrangement joins TRBV6-1 to TRBJ2-7; TRBD1 agrees at 9 bases. With V trimmed by 4 bases and J by 1 base, 8 bases remained unmatched. CDR3 length equals 16 residues. Germline CDR1 reads MNHNS; CDR2 reads SASEGT. The CDR3: CASSVQGALGSYEQYF. The CDR3 nucleotides read TGTGCCAGCAGTGTACAGGGGGCTCTTGGATCCTACGAGCAGTACTTC.

This sequence joins TRBV30 and TRBJ1-6; 9 bases are shared with TRBD1. The CDR3 is made up of 15 amino acids. J was trimmed by 10 bases and V by 2 bases; bases with no gene match: 9. Germline CDR1 is GTSNPN and CDR2 is SVGIG (reference sequence). The CDR3 nucleotides are TGTGCCTGGAGTACAGGGGGCGCGAGTTCATCACCCCTCCACTTT. It codes for CAWSTGGASSSPLHF. Based on the CDR3 plus reference TRBV30 and TRBJ1-6, the full variable domain is SQTIHQWPATLVQPVGSPLSLECTVEGTSNPNLYWYRQAAGRGLQLLFYSVGIGQISSEVPQNLSASRPQDRQFILSSKKLLLSDSGFYLCAWSTGGASSSPLHFGNGTRLTVT.

J is TRBJ2-1 and V is TRBV6-5; tentatively, D is TRBD1 (6 bases). V was shortened by 5 bases and J by 5 bases, with 16 bases between the two germline ends. Germline CDR1 and CDR2: MNHEY and SVGAGI. The CDR3 sequence is 15 residues long. The DNA for the CDR3 is TGTGCCAGCAGTCCCTGGGGCAGGGGAAACAATGAGCAGTTCTTC. This encodes CASSPWGRGNNEQFF.

The rearrangement links TRBV7-9 to TRBJ1-5; 8 nucleotides line up with TRBD1. This CDR3 is built from 15 residues. Germline loops: CDR1 SEHNR, CDR2 FQNEAQ (reference sequence). Trimming took 4 bases from V and 4 from J; bases not matched to a gene: 6. The CDR3 bases are TGTGCCAGCAGCTCCTCCCGGACAGGGAATCAGCCCCAGCATTTT. Amino acids: CASSSSRTGNQPQHF.

The chain links TRBV7-3 to TRBJ2-5, with TRBD1 matching over 8 bases. CDR1 SGHTA and CDR2 FQGTGA come from the germline V gene. The CDR3 spans 14 residues. With V trimmed by 2 bases and J by 5 bases, 4 bases remained unmatched. In DNA form, the CDR3 reads TGTGCCAGCAGCTTACTGGGACAGGCGGAGACCCAGTACTTC. This translates into CASSLLGQAETQYF. The full variable domain, its missing parts supplied by reference TRBV7-3 and TRBJ2-5, is GAGVSQTPSNKVTEKGKYVELRCDPISGHTALYWYRQSLGQGPEFLIYFQGTGAADDSGLPNDRFFAVRPEGSVSTLKIQRTERGDSAVYLCASSLLGQAETQYFGPGTRLLVL.

The chain uses TRBV28 and TRBJ2-7, with D perhaps matching TRBD2 (5 bases). Trimming stripped 4 bases from V and 5 bases from J, with 9 bases between. The length of the CDR3 is 12 residues. The germline V gene has CDR1 MDHEN and CDR2 SYDVKM. The CDR3, as DNA: TGTGCCAGCAGTTCCGCGAGGGACGAGCAGTACTTC. It codes for CASSSARDEQYF.

This chain links TRBV3-1 (or the pseudogene TRBV3-2) with TRBJ2-2, with TRBD2 identical over 9 bases. Trimming at V came to 4 bases and at J to 10 bases, leaving 7 bases not matched to a gene. Germline V CDR1 and CDR2: LGHDT, YNNKEL (reference sequence). This CDR3 is 14 amino acids long. The CDR3 region has the DNA TGTGCCAGCAGCCGTAGCGGGAGTATTTTGGAGCTGTTTTTT. Amino acids: CASSRSGSILELFF.